This entry describes one T cell receptor beta chain. There are a few counts of this clone. Its recognized antigen is unknown. No much larger clonotype is one base removed from it; base qualities were not supplied. This record comes from a study of T cell repertoires in urothelial bladder cancer (dated by TCRdb to about 2019). Study-level background: Of the roughly 12 resected lesions, three were clinically staged as cT0, three as cTa, three as cT1 and three as cT2 or greater. TCR repertoire clonality in bladder tumors was compared with TCR repertoire clonality in benign bladder inflammation. A total of approximately 13 patients who had bladder lesions and were undergoing transurethral resection were prospectively identified. Twelve resected bladder lesions were studied, comprising urothelial carcinoma (UC+) and benign (UC-) specimens.

The immunoSEQ assay was used to sequence the CDR3 region of the TCR beta chain. The source study handled its data this way. For each specimen, the T-cell fraction, clonal dominance, and maximum TCR clone frequency were calculated. The immuneACCESS repertoire file appears here via TCRdb, limited to in-frame rearrangements. These files lack a portion of the clones; in checked studies, under half of the deficit traces to unresolved V genes, and the cause of the others is not known. V and J calls plus clone size are reproduced from that table; the DNA served to infer D and trimming. The sample data list about 2,500 clones, and approximately 73% of these were observed just once. Together, the top ten hold roughly 14% of the sample. After removal of 0 bases from V and 4 bases from J, the junction retains 4 bases not matched to a gene. Including the terminal cysteine and phenylalanine, the CDR3 comprises 15 residues. Only CDR3 DNA remains: 45 bases, in frame from the first base. In the germline V gene, CDR1 corresponds to SGDLS and CDR2 to YYNGEE.

Overall study outcomes, separate from this receptor: Carcinoma specimens had a median tumor infiltrating lymphocyte percentage of about 2%, while benign specimens had a median of about 13%. Urothelial carcinoma specimens had a median of approximately 5,300 T cells, fewer than the median of approximately 25,000 seen in benign specimens. In carcinoma specimens, one T-cell clone made up as much as 17% of infiltrating lymphocytes, versus about 2.2% in benign specimens.

Resected bladder lesions in which urothelial carcinoma was absent were designated as benign (UC-) specimens. Bladder lesion specimens were obtained at transurethral resection and were stored at -80C. DNA was extracted from bladder specimens collected at transurethral resection. The source material was bladder tissue. This sequence uses TRBV9 and TRBJ2-5, with TRBD2 identical over 9 junction bases. The receptor's source is a human donor with a benign inflammatory bladder lesion. The CDR3 amino acid sequence is: CASSVDSGRGETQYF. The DNA sequence is given as TGTGCCAGCAGCGTAGATAGCGGGAGAGGAGAGACCCAGTACTTC.